One and the same sample provided the 27 T cell receptor beta chains below, sequenced in a study of blood T cell repertoires in COVID-19. Using immunoSEQ multiplex PCR, the repertoire was profiled, and TCRdb retains in-frame clones only, with some absent. The repertoire holds under 300,000 clones, with about 88% as singletons. The material sequenced was peripheral blood. These TCRs come from a woman aged 40 to 50 who had recovered from COVID-19.

This chain connects TRBV9 to TRBJ1-2; 8 bases are shared with TRBD1. The CDR3 runs to 12 residues. Germline V gene lookup returns CDR1 SGDLS and CDR2 YYNGEE. The V gene end was trimmed by 4 bases and the J gene end by 8 bases; junction bases not matched to a gene: 4. CDR3 in DNA: TGTGCCAGCAGCTCACAGGGGGAGGGCTACACCTTC. Translating gives CASSSQGEGYTF.

J is TRBJ2-1 and V is TRBV14; D might be TRBD2 (5 bases). Trimming stripped 0 bases from V and 1 base from J, with 10 bases between. The CDR3 runs to 16 residues. The germline V gene has CDR1 SGHDN and CDR2 FVKESK. CDR3 DNA: TGTGCCAGCAGCCAAGATGGGAGCGGTTCCTACAATGAGCAGTTCTTC. The encoded protein is CASSQDGSGSYNEQFF. The variable domain in full, completed from reference TRBV14 and TRBJ2-1, reads EAGVTQFPSHSVIEKGQTVTLRCDPISGHDNLYWYRRVMGKEIKFLLHFVKESKQDESGMPNNRFLAERTGGTYSTLKVQPAELEDSGVYFCASSQDGSGSYNEQFFGPGTRLTVL.

In regard to this clone: Other DNA sequences in this specimen translate into the identical CDR3. The chain uses TRBV30 and TRBJ1-2, with 9 bases that match TRBD1. The V segment lost 3 bases and the J segment 6 bases; nucleotides outside the gene matches: 5. Per germline, CDR1 GTSNPN and CDR2 SVGIG (reference sequence). There are 13 residues in the CDR3. CDR3 DNA sequence: TGTGCCTGGAGCAGGACAGGGGCAGATGGCTACACCTTC. Its translation: CAWSRTGADGYTF.

The chain couples TRBV19 to TRBJ2-6; D gene uncertain. The V gene's germline CDR1 is LNHDA and CDR2 SQIVND (reference sequence). The V end lost 3 bases, the J end lost 0 bases, and 3 bases lay between the germline ends. The CDR3 covers 14 residues. CDR3: CASSIYSGANVLTF. CDR3 sequence (DNA): TGTGCCAGTAGTATTTACTCTGGGGCCAACGTCCTGACTTTC.

V is TRBV7-2 and J is TRBJ1-2, with D tentatively TRBD1 (6 bases). The CDR3 covers 15 residues. Germline CDR1 and CDR2: SGHTA and FQGNSA. Trimming shortened V by 5 bases and J by 0 bases, and 13 bases separated the two germline ends. CDR3 in DNA: TGTGCCAGCAGCGCTCAGGGGCCCTCTAACTATGGCTACACCTTC. This sequence encodes CASSAQGPSNYGYTF.

The chain couples TRBV3-1 (or the pseudogene TRBV3-2) to TRBJ1-1; D unresolved. The V end lost 6 bases, the J end lost 3 bases, and 11 bases lay between the germline ends. Germline V gene lookup returns CDR1 LGHDT and CDR2 YNNKEL (reference sequence). CDR3 size: 13 residues. CDR3 loop: CASRNSGYTEAFF. The CDR3 DNA is TGTGCCAGCAGAAATTCAGGTTACACTGAAGCTTTCTTT.

V usage is TRBV19 and J usage is TRBJ1-1; perhaps TRBD1 as D (6 bases). Per the germline V gene, CDR1 is LNHDA and CDR2 is SQIVND (reference sequence). Trimming removed 4 bases at V and 3 bases at J, with 15 bases between. The CDR3 covers 15 residues. The CDR3 DNA reads as TGTGCCAGTAGTAAGGGGGTTTTTTCGTACACTGAAGCTTTCTTT. Protein sequence: CASSKGVFSYTEAFF.

The V call is TRBV3-1 (or the pseudogene TRBV3-2), the J call TRBJ2-3, with unresolved D. Germline values: CDR1 LGHDT, CDR2 YNNKEL (reference sequence). This CDR3 has 13 residues. Trimming stripped 1 base from V and 5 bases from J, with 7 bases between. As DNA, the CDR3 is TGTGCCAGCAGCCAAGCATCGGGAGATACGCAGTATTTT. It encodes CASSQASGDTQYF.

The chain employs TRBV29-1 and TRBJ1-4, with a tentative D call TRBD1 (6 bases). Germline V CDR1 and CDR2: SQVTM, ANQGSEA. This CDR3 contains 15 residues. V lost 4 bases and J 8 bases, leaving 20 bases between the germline ends. The CDR3 is CSVVNLGDNSEKLFF. Here the CDR3 DNA reads TGCAGCGTTGTGAACCTTGGGGACAACAGCGAAAAACTGTTTTTT. The full variable domain, in which reference TRBV29-1 and TRBJ1-4 provide the parts outside the CDR3, is SAVISQKPSRDICQRGTSLTIQCQVDSQVTMMFWYRQQPGQSLTLIATANQGSEATYESGFVIDKFPISRPNLTFSTLTVSNMSPEDSSIYLCSVVNLGDNSEKLFFGSGTQLSVL.

This chain connects TRBV12-5 to TRBJ1-2, with D unclear. V shed 5 bases and J shed 5 bases, with 12 bases lying between them. Per germline, CDR1 LGHNT and CDR2 FRNRAP. The CDR3 contains 13 residues. CDR3: CASGPRESYGYTF. Written as DNA, the CDR3 is TGTGCTAGTGGTCCGCGGGAGAGTTATGGCTACACCTTC.

The chain carries TRBV5-6 and TRBJ2-3, with 10 bases that match TRBD1. The length of the CDR3 is 18 residues. In germline, CDR1 is SGHDT, CDR2 YYEEEE. V was pared by 4 bases and J by 3 bases, with 14 bases of the junction left unmatched. This CDR3 is CASSPSAGPGQGTDTQYF. Here the CDR3 DNA reads TGTGCCAGCAGCCCTTCCGCGGGCCCGGGACAGGGGACAGATACGCAGTATTTT.

The chain uses TRBV9 and TRBJ1-4; 8 bases are shared with TRBD1. The germline V gene has CDR1 SGDLS and CDR2 YYNGEE. Trimming removed 3 bases from V and 5 bases from J; junction bases left unmatched: 9. The length of the CDR3 is 16 residues. CDR3 bases: TGTGCCAGCAGCGCAAGACAGGGGCTTGAGAATGAAAAACTGTTTTTT. This sequence encodes CASSARQGLENEKLFF.

The chain is built from TRBV5-3 and TRBJ2-7; 7 bases fit TRBD2. TRBV5-3 is identified as an open reading frame with a role that is uncertain. J was trimmed by 6 bases and V by 3 bases; bases with no gene match: 18. The CDR3 is made up of 17 amino acids. CDR3 residues: CARSWGHRGVRGCEQYV. The CDR3 bases are TGTGCCAGAAGCTGGGGCCATCGGGGGGTCCGAGGGTGCGAGCAGTACGTC.

The J gene is TRBJ2-3, the V gene TRBV6-5; possible D gene TRBD2, 5 bases. V was cut by 2 bases and J by 1 base, with 10 bases left in between. CDR3 length: 15 amino acids. Germline lookup yields CDR1 MNHEY and CDR2 SVGAGI. This CDR3 is CASSYGLTRTDTQYF. The CDR3, as DNA: TGTGCCAGCAGTTACGGACTTACGCGCACAGATACGCAGTATTTT.

The V gene is TRBV9, the J gene TRBJ1-2; 7 bases line up with TRBD1. CDR3 size: 16 residues. Losses at the gene ends were 4 bases for V and 3 bases for J; bases not matched to a gene: 12. In germline, CDR1 is SGDLS, CDR2 YYNGEE. This CDR3 reads CASSPSGQEAYYGYTF. DNA of the CDR3: TGTGCCAGCAGCCCGAGCGGACAGGAGGCGTACTATGGCTACACCTTC.

The gene calls are TRBV10-3 and TRBJ2-3, with a tentative D call TRBD1 (6 bases). Trimming took off 2 bases at V and 0 bases at J, with 9 bases between the two ends. The CDR3 is made up of 15 amino acids. From germline, CDR1 is ENHRY and CDR2 SYGVKD. The CDR3 nucleotides read TGTGCCATCAGTGAGGGTCAGGGGAGCACAGATACGCAGTATTTT. Translation: CAISEGQGSTDTQYF.

The chain recombines TRBV30 with TRBJ2-4, with TRBD2 identical over 15 bases. The J segment lost 1 base and the V segment lost 5 bases, leaving 9 bases of the junction unmatched. The CDR3 spans 18 residues. Germline CDR1 reads GTSNPN; CDR2 reads SVGIG (reference sequence). In DNA form, the CDR3 reads TGTGCCTGGGATCCCGGACTAGCGGGGGGGCGGGCCAAAAACATTCAGTACTTC. Amino acids: CAWDPGLAGGRAKNIQYF.

The rearrangement uses TRBV2 and TRBJ2-5; possibly TRBD2 for D (6 bases). V was pared by 8 bases and J by 5 bases, with 21 bases between. CDR1 and CDR2 (germline): SNHLY, FYNNEI. The CDR3 spans 15 residues. CDR3 loop: CASRARRGGGETQYF. The CDR3, as DNA: TGTGCCAGCCGGGCCCGGAGGGGAGGAGGGGAGACCCAGTACTTC.

This rearrangement joins TRBV7-9 to TRBJ2-3; TRBD1 aligns across 7 bases. Germline V CDR1 and CDR2: SEHNR, FQNEAQ (reference sequence). The CDR3 covers 14 residues. The V gene end was trimmed by 3 bases and the J gene end by 1 base; junction bases not matched to a gene: 1. Here the CDR3 reads CASSFDRGTDTQYF. Here the CDR3 DNA reads TGTGCCAGCAGCTTCGACAGGGGCACAGATACGCAGTATTTT.

This sequence joins TRBV18 and TRBJ2-5; TRBD1 matches 7 bases. Germline assignment: CDR1 KGHSH and CDR2 LQKENI. The CDR3 covers 17 residues. Unmatched junction bases numbered 14, after V lost 3 bases and J lost 4 bases. The CDR3 here is CASSPLSSTGRSETQYF. The DNA of the CDR3 is TGTGCCAGCTCACCGCTCAGCTCGACAGGGCGATCAGAGACCCAGTACTTC.

V usage is TRBV6-4 and J usage is TRBJ2-7; the D is unclear. The germline V gene has CDR1 MRHNA and CDR2 SNTAGT. Trimming cost V 3 bases and J 6 bases, with 9 bases left between them. The CDR3 extends over 12 amino acids. The CDR3 nucleotides are TGTGCCAGCAGTGAGCGGCACACCGAGCAGTACTTC. This gives the protein CASSERHTEQYF.

The chain couples TRBV11-3 to TRBJ2-3; 14 bases match TRBD2. CDR3 length: 18 residues. V was pared by 0 bases and J by 1 base, with 3 bases of the junction left unmatched. Germline-derived CDR1 and CDR2 are SGHNT and YENEEA. CDR3 protein: CASSLDPGLAGGTDTQYF. The DNA for the CDR3 is TGTGCCAGCAGCTTAGATCCGGGACTAGCGGGGGGCACAGATACGCAGTATTTT.

The V gene is TRBV7-3, the J gene TRBJ2-1, with D possibly matching TRBD2 (6 bases). V was shortened by 5 bases and J by 2 bases, with 25 bases between the two germline ends. The CDR3 sequence is 19 residues long. CDR1 SGHTA and CDR2 FQGTGA come from the germline V gene. CDR3 region: CASSITPLRGGAAYNEQFF. CDR3 nucleotide sequence: TGTGCCAGCAGCATCACCCCGCTTCGGGGCGGGGCGGCCTACAATGAGCAGTTCTTC.

This clone was counted only a few times. The chain carries TRBV12-3 or TRBV12-4 and TRBJ1-6; a possible D gene is TRBD1 (5 bases). The ends were cut back, 9 bases at V and 10 bases at J, with 16 bases in the middle. This CDR3 is built from 13 residues. CDR3 loop: CASSDSTKSPLHF. The CDR3 region has the DNA TGTGCCAGTTCTGACAGCACGAAATCACCCCTCCACTTT.

The chain recombines TRBV3-1 (or the pseudogene TRBV3-2) with TRBJ2-3, with a weak D call TRBD1 (6 bases). The germline gives CDR1 LGHDT, CDR2 YNNKEL (reference sequence). The CDR3 covers 15 residues. V was shortened by 4 bases and J by 1 base, with 12 bases between the two germline ends. The CDR3 sequence: CASSPRTDRTDTQYF. Here the CDR3 DNA reads TGTGCCAGCAGCCCCAGGACAGATCGCACAGATACGCAGTATTTT.

The V call is TRBV4-2, the J call TRBJ1-1; D remains unclear. The CDR3 consists of 17 residues. Germline V gene sequence: CDR1 LGHNA, CDR2 YNFKEQ. V lost 4 bases, J lost 4 bases, and 22 bases lay in between. CDR3 protein: CASSPLGRLGGRTEAFF. CDR3 sequence (DNA): TGTGCCAGCAGCCCCCTAGGGAGGTTGGGCGGGCGCACTGAAGCTTTCTTT.

The chain carries TRBV5-5 and TRBJ2-1; TRBD1 is a possible D gene (5 bases). This CDR3 region has 15 residues. Germline assignment: CDR1 SGHKS and CDR2 YYEKEE (reference sequence). Deletions cut 0 bases from V and 4 bases from J, with 11 bases between. The CDR3 DNA reads as TGTGCCAGCAGCTTGGTCCAGGGCCTTTACAATGAGCAGTTCTTC. Its translation: CASSLVQGLYNEQFF.